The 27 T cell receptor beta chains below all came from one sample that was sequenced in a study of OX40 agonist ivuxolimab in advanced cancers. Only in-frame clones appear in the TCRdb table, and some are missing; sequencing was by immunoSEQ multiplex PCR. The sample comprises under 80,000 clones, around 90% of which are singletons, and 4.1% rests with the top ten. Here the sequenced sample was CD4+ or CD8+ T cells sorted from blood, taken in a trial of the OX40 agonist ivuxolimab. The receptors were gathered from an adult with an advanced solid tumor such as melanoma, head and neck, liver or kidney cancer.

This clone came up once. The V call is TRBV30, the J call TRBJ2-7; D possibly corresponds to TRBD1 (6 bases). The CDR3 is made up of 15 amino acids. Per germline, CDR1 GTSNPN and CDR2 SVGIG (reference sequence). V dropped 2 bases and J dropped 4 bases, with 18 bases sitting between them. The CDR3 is CAWSPSGTPDYEQYF. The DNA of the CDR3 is TGTGCCTGGAGTCCCTCCGGGACACCCGATTACGAGCAGTACTTC.

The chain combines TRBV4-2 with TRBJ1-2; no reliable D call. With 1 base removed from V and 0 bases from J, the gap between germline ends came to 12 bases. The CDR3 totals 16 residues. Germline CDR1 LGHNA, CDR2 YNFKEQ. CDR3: CASSQVASDPNYGYTF. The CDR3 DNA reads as TGTGCCAGCAGCCAAGTAGCCTCAGATCCTAACTATGGCTACACCTTC.

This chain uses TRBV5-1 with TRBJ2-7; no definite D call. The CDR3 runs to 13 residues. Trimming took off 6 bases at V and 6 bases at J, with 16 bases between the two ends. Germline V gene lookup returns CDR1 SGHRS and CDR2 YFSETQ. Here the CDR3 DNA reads TGCGCCAGCATCGCCGGGCCGGGCGGCGAGCAGTACTTC. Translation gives CASIAGPGGEQYF.

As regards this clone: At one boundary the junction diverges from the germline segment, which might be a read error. The CDR3 sequence is CASSLELQGRNSEAFF. The CDR3, as DNA: TGCGCCAGCAGCTTGGAACTACAGGGACGGAACTCTGAAGCTTTCTTT. The chain couples TRBV5-1 to TRBJ1-1, with D tentatively TRBD1 (6 bases). Germline V gives CDR1 SGHRS, CDR2 YFSETQ. The length of the CDR3 is 16 residues.

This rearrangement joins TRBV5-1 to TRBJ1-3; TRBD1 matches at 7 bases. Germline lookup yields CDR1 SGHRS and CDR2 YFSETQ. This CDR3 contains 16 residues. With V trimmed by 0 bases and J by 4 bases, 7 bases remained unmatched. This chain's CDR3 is CASSLAGTERGNTIYF. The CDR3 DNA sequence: TGCGCCAGCAGCTTGGCCGGGACAGAACGGGGAAACACCATATATTTT.

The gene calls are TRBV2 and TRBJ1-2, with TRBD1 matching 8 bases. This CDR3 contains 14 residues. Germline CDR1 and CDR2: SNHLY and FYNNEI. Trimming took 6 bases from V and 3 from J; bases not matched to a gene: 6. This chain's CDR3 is CASRRDRLDYGYTF. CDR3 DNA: TGTGCCAGCAGGAGGGACAGGCTGGACTATGGCTACACCTTC. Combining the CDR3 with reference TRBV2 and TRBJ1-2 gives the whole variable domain EPEVTQTPSHQVTQMGQEVILRCVPISNHLYFYWYRQILGQKVEFLVSFYNNEISEKSEIFDDQFSVERPDGSNFTLKIRSTKLEDSAMYFCASRRDRLDYGYTFGSGTRLTVV.

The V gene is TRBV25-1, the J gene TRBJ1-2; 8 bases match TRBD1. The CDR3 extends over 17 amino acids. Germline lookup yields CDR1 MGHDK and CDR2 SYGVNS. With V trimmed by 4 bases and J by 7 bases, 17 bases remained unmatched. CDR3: CASSGSGDRGVLSGYTF. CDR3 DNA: TGTGCCAGCAGTGGAAGCGGAGACAGGGGAGTTTTAAGTGGCTACACCTTC.

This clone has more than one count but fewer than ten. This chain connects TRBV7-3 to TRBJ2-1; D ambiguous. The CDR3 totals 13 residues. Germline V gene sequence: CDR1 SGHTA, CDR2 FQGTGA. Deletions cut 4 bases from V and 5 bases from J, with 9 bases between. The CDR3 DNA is TGTGCCAGCAGCTCCGGACCTAACAATGAGCAGTTCTTC. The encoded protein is CASSSGPNNEQFF.

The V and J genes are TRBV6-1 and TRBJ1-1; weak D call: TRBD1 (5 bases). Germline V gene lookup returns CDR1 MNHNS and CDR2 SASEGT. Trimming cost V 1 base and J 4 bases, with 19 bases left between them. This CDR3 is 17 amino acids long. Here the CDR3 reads CASSEEGDSRVATEAFF. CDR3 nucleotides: TGTGCCAGCAGTGAAGAGGGAGACTCCAGGGTGGCCACTGAAGCTTTCTTT.

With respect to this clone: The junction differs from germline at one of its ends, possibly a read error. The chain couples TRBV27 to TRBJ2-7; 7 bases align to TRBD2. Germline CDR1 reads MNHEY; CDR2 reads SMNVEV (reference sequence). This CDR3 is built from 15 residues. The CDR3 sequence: CASSAWDARGTTLSF. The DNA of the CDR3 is TGTGCCAGCAGCGCCTGGGATGCTCGTGGGACTACCCTAAGCTTC.

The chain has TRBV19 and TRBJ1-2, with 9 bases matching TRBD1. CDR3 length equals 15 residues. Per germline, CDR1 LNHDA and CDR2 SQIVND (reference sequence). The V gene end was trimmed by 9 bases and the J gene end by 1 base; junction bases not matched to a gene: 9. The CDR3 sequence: CASLGQGAVNYGYTF. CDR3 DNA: TGTGCCAGCTTGGGACAGGGCGCGGTTAACTATGGCTACACCTTC.

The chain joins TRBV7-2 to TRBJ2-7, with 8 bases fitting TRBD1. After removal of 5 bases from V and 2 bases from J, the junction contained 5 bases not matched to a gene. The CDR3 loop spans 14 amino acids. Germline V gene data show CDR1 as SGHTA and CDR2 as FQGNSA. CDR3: CASSPRTGTYEQYF. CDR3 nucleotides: TGTGCCAGCAGCCCACGGACAGGGACCTACGAGCAGTACTTC.

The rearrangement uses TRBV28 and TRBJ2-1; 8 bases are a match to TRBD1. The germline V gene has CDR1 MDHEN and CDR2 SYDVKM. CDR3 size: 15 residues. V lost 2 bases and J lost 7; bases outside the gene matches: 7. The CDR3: CASSLASGGFNEQFF. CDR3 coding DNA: TGTGCCAGCAGTTTAGCTTCAGGGGGCTTTAATGAGCAGTTCTTC. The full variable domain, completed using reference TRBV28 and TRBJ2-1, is DVKVTQSSRYLVKRTGEKVFLECVQDMDHENMFWYRQDPGLGLRLIYFSYDVKMKEKGDIPEGYSVSREKKERFSLILESASTNQTSMYLCASSLASGGFNEQFFGPGTRLTVL.

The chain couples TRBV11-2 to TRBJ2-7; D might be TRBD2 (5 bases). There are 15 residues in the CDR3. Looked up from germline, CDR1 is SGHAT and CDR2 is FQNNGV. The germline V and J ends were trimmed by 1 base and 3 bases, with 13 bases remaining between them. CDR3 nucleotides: TGTGCCAGCAGCTTAGGGGCGGGCGCGATCTACGAGCAGTACTTC. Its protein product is CASSLGAGAIYEQYF.

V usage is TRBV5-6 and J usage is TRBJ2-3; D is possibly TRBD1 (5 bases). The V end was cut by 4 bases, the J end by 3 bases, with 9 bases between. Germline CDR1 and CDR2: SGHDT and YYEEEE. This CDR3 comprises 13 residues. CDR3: CASSLRTTDTQYF. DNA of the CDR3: TGTGCCAGCAGCCTGCGGACAACAGATACGCAGTATTTT. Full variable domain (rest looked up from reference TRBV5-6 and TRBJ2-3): DAGVTQSPTHLIKTRGQQVTLRCSPKSGHDTVSWYQQALGQGPQFIFQYYEEEERQRGNFPDRFSGHQFPNYSSELNVNALLLGDSALYLCASSLRTTDTQYFGPGTRLTVL.

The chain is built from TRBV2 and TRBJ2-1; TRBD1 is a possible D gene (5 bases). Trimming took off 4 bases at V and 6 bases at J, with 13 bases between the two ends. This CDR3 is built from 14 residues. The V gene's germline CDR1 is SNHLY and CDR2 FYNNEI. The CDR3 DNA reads TGTGCCAGCAGTGTCGGAAGGGGTAGCAATGAGCAGTTCTTC. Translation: CASSVGRGSNEQFF.

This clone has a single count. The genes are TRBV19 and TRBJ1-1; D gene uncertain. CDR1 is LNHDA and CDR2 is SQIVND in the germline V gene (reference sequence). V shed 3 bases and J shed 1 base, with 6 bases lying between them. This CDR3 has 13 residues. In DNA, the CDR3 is TGTGCCAGTAGTATGATGAGGAACACTGAAGCTTTCTTT. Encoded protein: CASSMMRNTEAFF.

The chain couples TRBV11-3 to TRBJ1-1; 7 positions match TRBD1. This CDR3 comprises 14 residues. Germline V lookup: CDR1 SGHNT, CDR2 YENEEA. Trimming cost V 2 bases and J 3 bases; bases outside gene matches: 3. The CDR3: CASSLQGDYTEAFF. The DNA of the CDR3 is TGTGCCAGCAGCTTACAGGGGGATTACACTGAAGCTTTCTTT.

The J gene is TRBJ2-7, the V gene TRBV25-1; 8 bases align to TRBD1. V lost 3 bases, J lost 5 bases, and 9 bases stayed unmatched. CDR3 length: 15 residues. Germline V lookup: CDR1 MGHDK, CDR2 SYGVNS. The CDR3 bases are TGTGCCAGCAGTGATACGGGGACAGGTAGACACGAGCAGTACTTC. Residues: CASSDTGTGRHEQYF.

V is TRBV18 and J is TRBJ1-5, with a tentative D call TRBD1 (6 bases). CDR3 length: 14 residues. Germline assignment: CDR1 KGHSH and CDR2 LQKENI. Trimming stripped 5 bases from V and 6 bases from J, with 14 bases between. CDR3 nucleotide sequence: TGTGCCAGCTCAACAGGGCAGGGTAGTCAGCCCCAGCATTTT. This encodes CASSTGQGSQPQHF. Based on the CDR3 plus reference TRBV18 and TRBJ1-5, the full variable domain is NAGVMQNPRHLVRRRGQEARLRCSPMKGHSHVYWYRQLPEEGLKFMVYLQKENIIDESGMPKERFSAEFPKEGPSILRIQQVVRGDSAAYFCASSTGQGSQPQHFGDGTRLSIL.

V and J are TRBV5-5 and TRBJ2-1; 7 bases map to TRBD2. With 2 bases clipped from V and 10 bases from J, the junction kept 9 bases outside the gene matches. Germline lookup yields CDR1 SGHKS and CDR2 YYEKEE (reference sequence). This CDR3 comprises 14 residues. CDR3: CASSLAGSRLEQFF. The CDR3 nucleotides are TGTGCCAGCAGCTTAGCGGGATCCCGACTAGAGCAGTTCTTC. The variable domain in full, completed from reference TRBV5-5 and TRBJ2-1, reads DAGVTQSPTHLIKTRGQQVTLRCSPISGHKSVSWYQQVLGQGPQFIFQYYEKEERGRGNFPDRFSARQFPNYSSELNVNALLLGDSALYLCASSLAGSRLEQFFGPGTRLTVL.

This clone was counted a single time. CDR3 amino acids: CASSPMASGGTGELFF. The CDR3 DNA is TGTGCCAGCTCACCAATGGCTAGCGGGGGGACCGGGGAGCTGTTTTTT. V usage is TRBV18 and J usage is TRBJ2-2; 11 nucleotides agree with TRBD2. CDR1 and CDR2 from the germline V gene are KGHSH and LQKENI. V was clipped by 2 bases and J by 5 bases; unmatched bases: 4. The CDR3 has 16 residues.

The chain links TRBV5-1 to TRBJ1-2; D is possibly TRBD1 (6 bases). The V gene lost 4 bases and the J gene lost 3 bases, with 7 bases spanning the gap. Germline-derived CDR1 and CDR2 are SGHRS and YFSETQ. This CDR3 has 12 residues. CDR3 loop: CASSRQDYGYTF. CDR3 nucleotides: TGCGCCAGCAGCCGACAGGACTATGGCTACACCTTC. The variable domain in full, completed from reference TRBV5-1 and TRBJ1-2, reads KAGVTQTPRYLIKTRGQQVTLSCSPISGHRSVSWYQQTPGQGLQFLFEYFSETQRNKGNFPGRFSGRQFSNSRSEMNVSTLELGDSALYLCASSRQDYGYTFGSGTRLTVV.

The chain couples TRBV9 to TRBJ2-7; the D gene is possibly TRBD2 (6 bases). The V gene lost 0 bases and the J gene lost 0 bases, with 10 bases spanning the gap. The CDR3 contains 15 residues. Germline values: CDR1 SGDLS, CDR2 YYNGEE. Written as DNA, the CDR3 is TGTGCCAGCAGCGTAGGTAGCGGTTTCTCCTACGAGCAGTACTTC. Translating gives CASSVGSGFSYEQYF.

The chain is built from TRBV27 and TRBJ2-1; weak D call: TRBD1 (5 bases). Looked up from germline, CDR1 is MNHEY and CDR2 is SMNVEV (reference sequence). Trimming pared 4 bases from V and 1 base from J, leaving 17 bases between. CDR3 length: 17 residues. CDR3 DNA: TGTGCCAGCAGTTCCACCCCTTCGACAGATTCCTACAATGAGCAGTTCTTC. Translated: CASSSTPSTDSYNEQFF.

The CDR3 sequence is CASSYLYEQYF. CDR3 nucleotide sequence: TGTGCCAGCAGTTACCTCTACGAGCAGTACTTC. The genes are TRBV6-5 and TRBJ2-7; D not certain. The CDR3 loop spans 11 amino acids. Germline values: CDR1 MNHEY, CDR2 SVGAGI. Deletions cut 2 bases from V and 3 bases from J, with 2 bases between.

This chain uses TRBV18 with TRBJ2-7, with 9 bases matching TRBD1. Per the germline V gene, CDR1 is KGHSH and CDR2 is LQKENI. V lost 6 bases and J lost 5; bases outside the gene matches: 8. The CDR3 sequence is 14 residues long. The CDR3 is CASSRADRGDEQYF. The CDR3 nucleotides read TGTGCCAGCTCCCGGGCGGACAGGGGCGACGAGCAGTACTTC. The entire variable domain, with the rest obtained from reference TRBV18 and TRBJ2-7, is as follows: NAGVMQNPRHLVRRRGQEARLRCSPMKGHSHVYWYRQLPEEGLKFMVYLQKENIIDESGMPKERFSAEFPKEGPSILRIQQVVRGDSAAYFCASSRADRGDEQYFGPGTRLTVT.